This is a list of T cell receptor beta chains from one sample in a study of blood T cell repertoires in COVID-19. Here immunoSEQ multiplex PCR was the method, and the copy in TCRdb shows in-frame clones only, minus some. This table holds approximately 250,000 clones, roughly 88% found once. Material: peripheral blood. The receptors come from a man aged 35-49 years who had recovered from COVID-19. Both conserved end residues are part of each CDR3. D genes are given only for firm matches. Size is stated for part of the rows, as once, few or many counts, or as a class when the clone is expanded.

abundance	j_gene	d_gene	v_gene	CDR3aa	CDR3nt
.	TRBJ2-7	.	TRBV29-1	CSVALTRGTYEQYF	TGCAGCGTGGCCCTGACAAGGGGGACCTACGAGCAGTACTTC
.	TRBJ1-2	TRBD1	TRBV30	CAVQSGTVDLGLGYTF	TGTGCCGTCCAATCCGGGACAGTCGACTTGGGTTTGGGCTACACCTTC
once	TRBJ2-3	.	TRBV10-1	CASSESADHTDTQYF	TGCGCCAGCAGTGAGTCAGCGGACCACACAGATACGCAGTATTTT
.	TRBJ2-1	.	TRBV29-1	CSVALDVLDEQFF	TGCAGCGTTGCACTAGATGTCCTCGATGAGCAGTTCTTC
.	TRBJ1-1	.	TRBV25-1	CASSVPGDLNTEAFF	TGTGCCAGCAGTGTTCCGGGTGACCTAAACACTGAAGCTTTCTTT
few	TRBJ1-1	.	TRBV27	CASSTGPRAAFF	TGTGCCAGCAGTACCGGGCCGCGGGCAGCTTTCTTT
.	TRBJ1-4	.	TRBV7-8	CASSSRGGIATNEKLFF	TGTGCCAGCAGCTCCCGTGGGGGGATAGCAACTAATGAAAAACTGTTTTTT
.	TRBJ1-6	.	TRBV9	CASSVENRNSPLHF	TGTGCCAGCAGCGTAGAGAATAGAAATTCACCCCTCCACTTT
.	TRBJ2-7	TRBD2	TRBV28	CASSLSIALAGGTYEQYF	TGTGCCAGCAGTCTTTCCATAGCACTAGCGGGAGGAACCTACGAGCAGTACTTC
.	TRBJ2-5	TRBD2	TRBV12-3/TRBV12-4	CASRSGTKETQYF	TGTGCCAGCAGGAGCGGGACGAAGGAGACCCAGTACTTC
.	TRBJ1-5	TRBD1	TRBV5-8	CASSLAAGTGGFNQPQHF	TGTGCCAGCAGCTTGGCCGCAGGGACAGGGGGGTTTAATCAGCCCCAGCATTTT
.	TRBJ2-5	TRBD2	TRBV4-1	CASSQGLAGVSGTQYF	TGCGCCAGCAGCCAAGGACTAGCGGGGGTTTCGGGGACCCAGTACTTC
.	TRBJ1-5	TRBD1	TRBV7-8	CASSYRDRGQSQPQHF	TGTGCCAGCAGCTACCGGGACAGGGGACAATCTCAGCCCCAGCATTTT
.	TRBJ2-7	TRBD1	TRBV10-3	CAISPWGTDGYEQYF	TGTGCCATCAGCCCTTGGGGGACAGATGGCTACGAGCAGTACTTC
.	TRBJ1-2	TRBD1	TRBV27	CASGFRDREARGYTF	TGTGCCAGCGGGTTCCGGGACAGGGAGGCAAGGGGCTACACCTTC
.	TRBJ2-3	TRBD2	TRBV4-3	CASSQRTSGRDTQYF	TGCGCCAGCAGCCAACGGACTAGCGGGAGGGATACGCAGTATTTT
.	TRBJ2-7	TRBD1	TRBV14	CASSPWTGSYEQYF	TGTGCCAGCAGCCCCTGGACAGGCTCCTACGAGCAGTACTTC
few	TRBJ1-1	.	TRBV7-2	CASSLLGHNTEAFF	TGTGCCAGCAGCTTACTGGGGCACAACACTGAAGCTTTCTTT
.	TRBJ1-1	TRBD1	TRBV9	CASSSPDRETEAFF	TGTGCCAGCTCCTCTCCAGACAGGGAAACTGAAGCTTTCTTT
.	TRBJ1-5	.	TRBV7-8	CASSLGGLGGQPQHF	TGTGCCAGCAGCTTAGGGGGACTGGGGGGACAGCCCCAGCATTTT
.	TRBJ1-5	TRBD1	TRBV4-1	CASSHYVSQGFQPQHF	TGCGCCAGCAGCCATTATGTCTCACAGGGGTTTCAGCCCCAGCATTTT
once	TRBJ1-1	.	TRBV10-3	CAISDSRIAAFF	TGTGCCATCAGTGATTCCCGCATAGCGGCTTTCTTT
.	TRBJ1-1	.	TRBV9	CASSVKGGAEAFF	TGTGCCAGCAGCGTCAAAGGGGGTGCTGAAGCTTTCTTT
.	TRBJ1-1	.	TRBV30	CAGTFGQTLYTEAFF	TGTGCCGGAACCTTCGGACAGACGCTCTATACAGAAGCTTTCTTT
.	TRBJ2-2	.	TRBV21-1	CASSKGQGQTGELFF	TGTGCCAGCAGCAAAGGACAGGGTCAAACCGGGGAGCTGTTTTTT
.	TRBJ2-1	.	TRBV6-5	CASSYSGQFYNEQFF	TGTGCCAGCAGTTACTCGGGCCAATTCTACAATGAGCAGTTCTTC
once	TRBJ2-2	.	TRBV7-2	CASWSGPGELFF	TGTGCCAGCTGGAGCGGCCCCGGGGAGCTGTTTTTT
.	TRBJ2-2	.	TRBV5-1	CASSLDYGELFF	TGCGCCAGCAGCTTGGACTACGGGGAGCTGTTTTTT